These 20 T cell receptor beta chains were sequenced from one sample in a study of metastatic and nonmetastatic thyroid tumors. All patients reached thyroid surgery having received no treatment beforehand. TCRdb reanalyzed the PCR reads with MiXCR. The data contain 40,000 or so clones, around 26% of them seen just once; the ten biggest clones take up 8% to 10%. Sequencing used blood. The source is a female donor with papillary thyroid cancer or a benign thyroid nodule (not recorded which). Some clones in this sample may be carry-over from other donors' samples.

V is TRBV20-1 and J is TRBJ2-7, with 8 nucleotides matching TRBD2. Unmatched junction bases numbered 5, after V lost 2 bases and J lost 2 bases. CDR3 size: 14 residues. CDR1 and CDR2 (germline): DFQATT, SNEGSKA (reference sequence). The CDR3 loop is CSARLGGDTYEQYF. The CDR3 region has the DNA TGCAGTGCTAGACTCGGGGGGGACACCTACGAGCAGTACTTC.

Notes on this clone: One end of the junction does not line up with germline, which may come from a read error. V is TRBV6-2 or TRBV6-3 and J is TRBJ2-3; D may be TRBD2 (5 bases). Germline V gene lookup returns CDR1 MNHEY and CDR2 SVGEGT. The CDR3 sequence is 14 residues long. The CDR3 nucleotides are TGTGTCAGCAATCAGCGGTGGGACACAGATACGCAGTATTTT. Its translation: CVSNQRWDTDTQYF.

The gene calls are TRBV20-1 and TRBJ1-5, with 10 bases lining up with TRBD1. This CDR3 is 15 amino acids long. After removal of 3 bases from V and 3 bases from J, the junction contained 5 bases not matched to a gene. The germline CDR1 and CDR2 sequences are DFQATT and SNEGSKA (reference sequence). CDR3 amino acids: CSARAGQGNNQPQHF. Written as DNA, the CDR3 is TGCAGTGCTAGGGCGGGACAGGGGAACAATCAGCCCCAGCATTTT.

In its sample, this clone is medium-sized. V gene TRBV12-3 or TRBV12-4 combines with J gene TRBJ1-2; TRBD1 agrees at 8 bases. V lost 2 bases, J lost 7 bases, and 9 bases stayed unmatched. CDR3 size: 15 residues. The CDR3 nucleotides are TGTGCCAGCAGTTTATGGGTTGACAGGGGCCCTGGCTACACCTTC. This sequence encodes CASSLWVDRGPGYTF.

The J gene is TRBJ1-1, the V gene TRBV11-2; the D is unclear. V was cut by 7 bases and J by 8 bases, with 14 bases left in between. This CDR3 has 12 residues. Per the germline V gene, CDR1 is SGHAT and CDR2 is FQNNGV. The CDR3 reads CASMGRVAEAFF. CDR3 DNA: TGTGCCAGCATGGGGAGGGTGGCCGAAGCTTTCTTT.

This clone was picked up many times. The chain has TRBV2 and TRBJ2-3; 7 bases agree with TRBD1. The CDR3 is made up of 15 amino acids. Germline V gene sequence: CDR1 SNHLY, CDR2 FYNNEI. Unmatched junction bases numbered 10, after V lost 6 bases and J lost 4 bases. The CDR3 region has the DNA TGTGCCAGCAGAGTGACAGGGTTCGGGGCAGATACGCAGTATTTT. Residues: CASRVTGFGADTQYF. The full variable domain, in which reference TRBV2 and TRBJ2-3 provide the parts outside the CDR3, is EPEVTQTPSHQVTQMGQEVILRCVPISNHLYFYWYRQILGQKVEFLVSFYNNEISEKSEIFDDQFSVERPDGSNFTLKIRSTKLEDSAMYFCASRVTGFGADTQYFGPGTRLTVL.

This clone was detected ten times or more. The chain carries TRBV20-1 and TRBJ1-6; a weak D match, TRBD1 (5 bases). V was clipped by 1 base and J by 9 bases, with 16 bases between them. This CDR3 has 15 amino acids. CDR1 is DFQATT, CDR2 SNEGSKA, per germline (reference sequence). CDR3 loop: CSARGGRGIGSPLHF. The DNA of the CDR3 is TGCAGTGCTAGAGGGGGACGTGGTATTGGTTCACCCCTCCACTTT.

The genes are TRBV13 and TRBJ1-2; D gene uncertain. This CDR3 has 16 residues. V was clipped by 7 bases and J by 4 bases, with 22 bases between them. CDR1 is PRHDT and CDR2 is FYEKMQ in the germline V gene (reference sequence). The CDR3 nucleotides read TGTGCCAGCACCCTCATGCGCCGCGTCAGATCCTATGGCTACACCTTC. Translated: CASTLMRRVRSYGYTF.

Regarding this clone: Other DNA sequences of this sample code for an identical CDR3. The chain employs TRBV11-3 and TRBJ2-7; TRBD2 matches 10 bases. Germline V gene sequence: CDR1 SGHNT, CDR2 YENEEA. J was trimmed by 0 bases and V by 5 bases; bases with no gene match: 1. The CDR3 has 14 residues. For the CDR3, the DNA is TGTGCCAGCAGCCGGACTAGCGGCTCCTACGAGCAGTACTTC. Residues: CASSRTSGSYEQYF. Drawing the rest from reference TRBV11-3 and TRBJ2-7, the complete variable domain is EAGVVQSPRYKIIEKKQPVAFWCNPISGHNTLYWYLQNLGQGPELLIRYENEEAVDDSQLPKDRFSAERLKGVDSTLKIQPAELGDSAVYLCASSRTSGSYEQYFGPGTRLTVT.

This rearrangement joins TRBV7-9 to TRBJ2-1; the match to TRBD2 covers 7 bases. The CDR3 has 13 residues. Germline CDR1 and CDR2: SEHNR and FQNEAQ (reference sequence). V lost 1 base, J lost 6 bases, and 0 bases stayed unmatched. CDR3 region: CASSLGTSNEQFF. The DNA for the CDR3 is TGTGCCAGCAGCTTAGGGACTAGCAATGAGCAGTTCTTC.

This clone was seen at least ten times. The CDR3 nucleotides read TGTGCCAGCAGCGGGACAGGGTCTGGAAACACCATATATTTT. It encodes CASSGTGSGNTIYF. This chain links TRBV9 with TRBJ1-3; TRBD1 matches at 8 bases. This CDR3 contains 14 residues. V lost 3 bases and J lost 1; bases outside the gene matches: 0. Germline CDR1 reads SGDLS; CDR2 reads YYNGEE.

V and J are TRBV4-2 and TRBJ2-1, with 12 bases identical to TRBD2. This CDR3 has 16 residues. CDR1 is LGHNA, CDR2 YNFKEQ, per germline. Unmatched junction bases numbered 5, after V lost 4 bases and J lost 4 bases. The CDR3 nucleotides read TGTGCCAGCAGCCCGACTAGCGGGGGAGATTACAATGAGCAGTTCTTC. Amino acid sequence: CASSPTSGGDYNEQFF.

This clone was counted many times. This sequence joins TRBV7-2 and TRBJ2-1; 11 bases agree with TRBD2. Germline values: CDR1 SGHTA, CDR2 FQGNSA. The CDR3 is 16 residues long. V shed 5 bases, J shed 4 bases, and the junction held 7 bases outside the gene matches. CDR3 sequence reads: CASSPWGTSGYNEQFF. The CDR3 bases are TGTGCCAGCAGCCCGTGGGGGACTAGCGGATACAATGAGCAGTTCTTC.

The chain combines TRBV20-1 with TRBJ1-2; D might be TRBD1 (6 bases). V gave up 6 bases and J gave up 7 bases, with 18 bases separating them. In germline, CDR1 is DFQATT, CDR2 SNEGSKA (reference sequence). The CDR3 length is 13 residues. The CDR3 reads CSAKSDRSFGYTF. The CDR3 DNA sequence: TGCAGTGCCAAGTCAGACAGGAGCTTTGGCTACACCTTC.

V usage is TRBV5-1 and J usage is TRBJ1-3; D call uncertain. The CDR3 is made up of 16 amino acids. The V end lost 4 bases, the J end lost 0 bases, and 14 bases lay between the germline ends. Per germline, CDR1 SGHRS and CDR2 YFSETQ. CDR3: CASSLAGSSSGNTIYF. The CDR3 DNA reads as TGCGCCAGCAGCCTAGCGGGCTCGAGCTCTGGAAACACCATATATTTT.

The table lists this clone with many counts. The chain employs TRBV19 and TRBJ2-1, with 8 bases identical to TRBD1. Germline values: CDR1 LNHDA, CDR2 SQIVND (reference sequence). The CDR3 covers 15 residues. Trimming took 5 bases from V and 3 from J; bases not matched to a gene: 6. CDR3 in DNA: TGTGCCAGTAGTCCCCAGGGGGCCTACTACAATGAGCAGTTCTTC. Protein product: CASSPQGAYYNEQFF.

This clone was seen repeatedly, ten times or more. The chain employs TRBV10-3 and TRBJ2-7; D may be TRBD2 (6 bases). Trimming stripped 1 base from V and 5 bases from J, with 12 bases between. The CDR3 is 14 residues long. Germline CDR1 is ENHRY and CDR2 is SYGVKD. This chain's CDR3 is CAISEWRGRHEQYF. In DNA, the CDR3 is TGTGCCATCAGTGAGTGGAGGGGTCGGCACGAGCAGTACTTC.

The V gene is TRBV27, the J gene TRBJ1-1; 8 nucleotides agree with TRBD1. The germline V gene encodes CDR1 MNHEY and CDR2 SMNVEV (reference sequence). The J segment lost 5 bases and the V segment lost 2 bases, leaving 4 bases of the junction unmatched. This CDR3 has 14 amino acids. CDR3 in DNA: TGTGCCAGCAGTTTACAGGGGGCGTGTACTGAAGCTTTCTTT. Protein product: CASSLQGACTEAFF.

This clone is deemed medium-sized. The gene calls are TRBV20-1 and TRBJ2-5; possibly TRBD2 for D (7 bases). CDR1 and CDR2 from the germline V gene are DFQATT and SNEGSKA (reference sequence). The CDR3 is 19 amino acids. With 0 bases removed from V and 5 bases from J, the gap between germline ends came to 28 bases. The CDR3 loop reads CSARDDRPRGPTVWETQYF. CDR3 coding DNA: TGCAGTGCTAGAGATGACAGACCGCGGGGGCCGACGGTTTGGGAGACCCAGTACTTC.

Ten or more counts support this clone. This chain uses TRBV5-1 with TRBJ2-1; possible D gene TRBD2, 6 bases. The V gene lost 1 base and the J gene lost 0 bases, with 11 bases spanning the gap. The CDR3 is made up of 16 amino acids. The germline V gene encodes CDR1 SGHRS and CDR2 YFSETQ. CDR3 DNA: TGCGCCAGCAGCTTGCTGTTCGGGAGCTCCTACAATGAGCAGTTCTTC. It yields the protein CASSLLFGSSYNEQFF.